Below are 22 T cell receptor beta chains sequenced from a single sample in a study of a mutant IDH1 vaccine in newly diagnosed glioma (dated by TCRdb to the early 2020s). Antigen specificity for these receptors is unknown. Library prep was done by the immunoSEQ multiplex PCR assay. Entries here come from immuneACCESS through TCRdb and include only in-frame sequences with V and J called. Some clones fail to appear in such tables; in the studies checked, an unresolved V gene covers under half of the shortfall, and the cause of the remainder is unknown. Counted in this sample were under 150,000 clones; around 80% of them appeared once. About 5.5% of the sample goes to the ten largest clones. This sample's time point label indicates: week 11, during vaccination. Each vaccine dose was 300 ug of a 20-mer mutant IDH1 peptide in Montanide, given subcutaneously with topical imiquimod. The sequencing here drew on PBMCs, taken from a glioma patient whose treatment included an IDH1 peptide vaccine. All receptors come from a man aged 35 to 55 with glioma.

The chain has TRBV7-9 and TRBJ2-1; a weak D match, TRBD2 (6 bases). The V gene's germline CDR1 is SEHNR and CDR2 FQNEAQ (reference sequence). CDR3 length: 14 amino acids. V dropped 2 bases and J dropped 8 bases, with 13 bases sitting between them. The DNA of the CDR3 is TGTGCCAGCAGCTTAAGGGTGACTAGAGATGAGCAGTTCTTC. This gives the protein CASSLRVTRDEQFF.

This clone was counted once. The V gene is TRBV28, the J gene TRBJ1-1; the D gene is possibly TRBD1 (5 bases). This CDR3 has 14 amino acids. V lost 3 bases and J 1 base, leaving 9 bases between the germline ends. CDR1 and CDR2 (germline): MDHEN, SYDVKM. The DNA for the CDR3 is TGTGCCAGCAGTTTGGGGACTGAGAACACTGAAGCTTTCTTT. Translated, it gives CASSLGTENTEAFF.

The chain joins TRBV7-2 to TRBJ2-7; no reliable D call. Trimming shortened V by 0 bases and J by 1 base, and 7 bases separated the two germline ends. The germline V gene has CDR1 SGHTA and CDR2 FQGNSA. The CDR3 has 14 amino acids. DNA for the CDR3: TGTGCCAGCAGCTTAGCGGGCGGATCCTACGAGCAGTACTTC. Translating it yields CASSLAGGSYEQYF. Drawing the rest from reference TRBV7-2 and TRBJ2-7, the complete variable domain is GAGVSQSPSNKVTEKGKDVELRCDPISGHTALYWYRQSLGQGLEFLIYFQGNSAPDKSGLPSDRFSAERTGGSVSTLTIQRTQQEDSAVYLCASSLAGGSYEQYFGPGTRLTVT.

Details on this clone: One junction end disagrees with the germline gene, perhaps due to a read error. The rearrangement uses TRBV7-7 and TRBJ2-7; 12 bases map to TRBD1. The germline V gene encodes CDR1 SSHAT and CDR2 FNYEAQ (reference sequence). This CDR3 has 15 residues. The CDR3 here is CASSSGQGASYEQYF. The CDR3 bases are TGTGCTAGCAGCTCGGGACAGGGGGCATCCTACGAGCAGTACTTC.

This chain links TRBV18 with TRBJ1-1; possibly TRBD1 for D (6 bases). Trimming removed 6 bases from V and 3 bases from J, with 17 bases in between. This CDR3 has 15 residues. CDR1 is KGHSH and CDR2 is LQKENI in the germline V gene. CDR3 residues: CASSLLGGGDTEAFF. In nucleotides, the CDR3 is TGTGCCAGCTCCCTCTTAGGTGGGGGCGACACTGAAGCTTTCTTT.

The J gene is TRBJ2-2, the V gene TRBV7-9; TRBD1 is a possible D gene (7 bases). The germline gives CDR1 SEHNR, CDR2 FQNEAQ (reference sequence). The CDR3 length is 15 residues. With 5 bases removed from V and 6 bases from J, the gap between germline ends came to 16 bases. Here the CDR3 DNA reads TGTGCCAGCAGCCGGCGCCAGGGGGGAGCCGGGGAGCTGTTTTTT. Amino acid sequence: CASSRRQGGAGELFF.

The gene calls are TRBV15 and TRBJ1-1, with a weak D call TRBD1 (5 bases). The CDR3 loop spans 13 amino acids. The germline gives CDR1 LNHNV, CDR2 YYDKDF (reference sequence). V lost 1 base, J lost 7 bases, and 10 bases lay in between. The CDR3 region is CATSRAGTFEAFF. In DNA form, the CDR3 reads TGTGCCACCAGCAGAGCTGGGACTTTTGAAGCTTTCTTT.

Regarding this clone: The sample contains more than one DNA sequence encoding this CDR3. The J gene is TRBJ2-1, the V gene TRBV2, with D perhaps matching TRBD1 (6 bases). V gave up 7 bases and J gave up 4 bases, with 11 bases separating them. The CDR3 covers 13 residues. CDR1 and CDR2 from the germline V gene are SNHLY and FYNNEI. The CDR3: CASTPGQYNEQFF. For the CDR3, the DNA is TGTGCCAGCACCCCGGGACAATACAATGAGCAGTTCTTC.

CDR3 sequence (DNA): TGCGCCAGATCGGACAAGGGTAACACCGGGGAGCTGTTTTTT. Protein sequence: CARSDKGNTGELFF. The gene calls are TRBV5-1 and TRBJ2-2; perhaps TRBD1 as D (5 bases). V was shortened by 8 bases and J by 2 bases, with 13 bases between the two germline ends. There are 14 residues in the CDR3. Germline V CDR1 and CDR2: SGHRS, YFSETQ.

This chain's CDR3 is CASSLWNEYEQYF. The CDR3 coding sequence is TGTGCCAGCAGTTTATGGAACGAGTACGAGCAGTACTTC. The chain combines TRBV28 with TRBJ2-7; no definite D call. The ends were cut back, 0 bases at V and 4 bases at J, with 7 bases in the middle. CDR3 length equals 13 residues. Per the germline V gene, CDR1 is MDHEN and CDR2 is SYDVKM.

The chain is built from TRBV4-3 and TRBJ2-7, with 9 nucleotides matching TRBD2. The J segment lost 2 bases and the V segment lost 1 base, leaving 3 bases of the junction unmatched. Germline V gives CDR1 LGHNA, CDR2 YSLEER. The CDR3 extends over 15 amino acids. CDR3 residues: CASSQGVAGAYEQYF. CDR3 in DNA: TGCGCCAGCAGCCAAGGAGTAGCGGGAGCCTACGAGCAGTACTTC.

The rearrangement links TRBV28 to TRBJ2-7; D remains unclear. The CDR3 runs to 14 residues. Trimming removed 2 bases from V and 5 bases from J, with 13 bases in between. Germline V CDR1 and CDR2: MDHEN, SYDVKM. The CDR3 is CASSLSNEDHEQYF. In DNA form, the CDR3 reads TGTGCCAGCAGTTTAAGTAACGAGGACCACGAGCAGTACTTC.

The rearrangement uses TRBV5-1 and TRBJ2-1, with 7 nucleotides matching TRBD2. The ends lost 2 bases at V and 5 bases at J; junction bases unmatched: 4. The CDR3 consists of 14 residues. The V gene's germline CDR1 is SGHRS and CDR2 YFSETQ. The CDR3 region is CASSFGLADNEQFF. The CDR3 DNA sequence: TGCGCCAGCAGCTTTGGCCTAGCGGACAATGAGCAGTTCTTC.

This clone has at least ten counts. The chain links TRBV4-3 to TRBJ2-2; a possible D gene is TRBD2 (6 bases). Germline-derived CDR1 and CDR2 are LGHNA and YSLEER. V gave up 0 bases and J gave up 8 bases, with 16 bases separating them. The CDR3 runs 16 residues. The CDR3 protein is CASSQDSAGGVGELFF. The CDR3 DNA reads TGCGCCAGCAGCCAAGATTCAGCCGGGGGAGTAGGGGAGCTGTTTTTT.

The V gene is TRBV15, the J gene TRBJ2-2; 8 bases are a match to TRBD2. Germline CDR1 and CDR2: LNHNV and YYDKDF (reference sequence). The CDR3 is 18 amino acids. V lost 1 base and J lost 5; bases outside the gene matches: 12. The CDR3 DNA reads TGTGCCACCAGCAGAGGGTTATCGGGGGGGGCCCGAACCGGGGAGCTGTTTTTT. Its translation: CATSRGLSGGARTGELFF.

The V and J genes are TRBV18 and TRBJ2-6; the D is unclear. V gave up 1 base and J gave up 4 bases, with 5 bases separating them. Looked up from germline, CDR1 is KGHSH and CDR2 is LQKENI. The CDR3 has 14 residues. CDR3 loop: CASSPLEGANVLTF. The CDR3 DNA reads as TGTGCCAGCTCACCACTGGAGGGGGCCAACGTCCTGACTTTC.

This clone was counted ten times or more. Distinct nucleotide sequences in the sample also encode this CDR3. The chain carries TRBV5-1 and TRBJ1-6; D not certain. This CDR3 region has 13 residues. The germline V and J ends were trimmed by 0 bases and 8 bases, with 6 bases remaining between them. CDR1 and CDR2 (germline): SGHRS, YFSETQ. The CDR3 DNA reads as TGCGCCAGCAGCTTGGGGGTGGATTCACCCCTCCACTTT. This sequence encodes CASSLGVDSPLHF. The full variable domain, rest sourced from reference TRBV5-1 and TRBJ1-6, is KAGVTQTPRYLIKTRGQQVTLSCSPISGHRSVSWYQQTPGQGLQFLFEYFSETQRNKGNFPGRFSGRQFSNSRSEMNVSTLELGDSALYLCASSLGVDSPLHFGNGTRLTVT.

This clone was seen only a few times. The chain uses TRBV5-8 and TRBJ1-2; D call uncertain. This CDR3 has 10 residues. Germline V gene sequence: CDR1 SGHTS, CDR2 YDEGEE. V lost 4 bases, J lost 5 bases, and 3 bases lay in between. For the CDR3, the DNA is TGTGCCAGCAGCGGATATGGCTACACCTTC. This encodes CASSGYGYTF. Looking up the rest from reference TRBV5-8 and TRBJ1-2 gives the full variable domain: EAGVTQSPTHLIKTRGQQATLRCSPISGHTSVYWYQQALGLGLQFLLWYDEGEERNRGNFPPRFSGRQFPNYSSELNVNALELEDSALYLCASSGYGYTFGSGTRLTVV.

V gene TRBV18 combines with J gene TRBJ2-7; TRBD1 might be the D (5 bases). The V gene lost 4 bases and the J gene lost 0 bases, with 10 bases spanning the gap. In germline, CDR1 is KGHSH, CDR2 LQKENI. The CDR3 loop spans 14 amino acids. As DNA, the CDR3 is TGTGCCAGCTCACAAACCGACAGCTCCTACGAGCAGTACTTC. This codes for CASSQTDSSYEQYF.

This clone was seen ten or more times. The chain employs TRBV7-9 and TRBJ2-7, with 13 bases identical to TRBD2. V trimming: 2 bases; J trimming: 3 bases; junction bases outside the gene matches: 10. This CDR3 has 18 amino acids. Germline V lookup: CDR1 SEHNR, CDR2 FQNEAQ (reference sequence). The chain's CDR3 is CASSLPSTTSGRGYEQYF. The CDR3 DNA is TGTGCCAGCAGCTTACCCTCCACAACTAGCGGGAGGGGCTACGAGCAGTACTTC.

Worth noting for this clone: Other DNA sequences from this sample encode an identical CDR3 as well. V usage is TRBV19 and J usage is TRBJ2-1; 7 bases agree with TRBD1. Per germline, CDR1 LNHDA and CDR2 SQIVND (reference sequence). The CDR3 is 15 amino acids. The J segment lost 0 bases and the V segment lost 5 bases, leaving 4 bases of the junction unmatched. CDR3 in DNA: TGTGCCAGTAGTCCGGACAGGAGCTCCTACAATGAGCAGTTCTTC. Protein sequence: CASSPDRSSYNEQFF.

CDR3 nucleotide sequence: TGTGCCAGCGCCTGGGGAGGGGTCCAAAACATTCAGTACTTC. This sequence encodes CASAWGGVQNIQYF. V gene TRBV2 combines with J gene TRBJ2-4; TRBD2 aligns across 7 bases. The trim removed 8 bases at V and 5 bases at J, leaving 9 bases unmatched. CDR3 length equals 14 residues. CDR1 and CDR2 (germline): SNHLY, FYNNEI.